This T cell receptor (beta chain) was documented in a study of early stage breast cancer tumors. Study-level background: The ER+/PR+/HER2- tumors included 7 or 8 ductal and a few lobular carcinomas.

Sequencing used immunoSEQ multiplex PCR; TCRdb keeps in-frame clones, though not all of them. The table has about 14,000 clones, around 80% seen once. Germline V gene data show CDR1 as MDHEN and CDR2 as SYDVKM. CDR3 length equals 16 residues. V shed 6 bases and J 2 bases; nucleotides not matched to a gene: 8. This normal breast sample came from a site roughly 2-4 cm away from the tumor. Material: normal breast tissue next to the tumor. The chain uses TRBV28 and TRBJ1-3; 9 bases match TRBD1. This TCR derives from a person aged 45-60 years with breast cancer. The CDR3 DNA reads TGTGCCAGCAGCCAACAGGGGGCTGGAGCTGGAAACACCATATATTTT. Amino acids: CASSQQGAGAGNTIYF.